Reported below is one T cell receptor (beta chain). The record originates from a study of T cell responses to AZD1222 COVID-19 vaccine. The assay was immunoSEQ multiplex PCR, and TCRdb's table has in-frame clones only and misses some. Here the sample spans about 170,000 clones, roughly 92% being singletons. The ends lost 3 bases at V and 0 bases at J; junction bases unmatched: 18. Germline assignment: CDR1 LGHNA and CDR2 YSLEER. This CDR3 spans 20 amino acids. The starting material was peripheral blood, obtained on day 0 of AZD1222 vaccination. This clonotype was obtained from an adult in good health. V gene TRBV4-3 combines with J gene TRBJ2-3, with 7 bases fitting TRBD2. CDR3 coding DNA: TGCGCCAGCAGCCAGCGCCTACGGGGGAGCGGGGCTTTTAGCACAGATACGCAGTATTTT. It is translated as CASSQRLRGSGAFSTDTQYF.